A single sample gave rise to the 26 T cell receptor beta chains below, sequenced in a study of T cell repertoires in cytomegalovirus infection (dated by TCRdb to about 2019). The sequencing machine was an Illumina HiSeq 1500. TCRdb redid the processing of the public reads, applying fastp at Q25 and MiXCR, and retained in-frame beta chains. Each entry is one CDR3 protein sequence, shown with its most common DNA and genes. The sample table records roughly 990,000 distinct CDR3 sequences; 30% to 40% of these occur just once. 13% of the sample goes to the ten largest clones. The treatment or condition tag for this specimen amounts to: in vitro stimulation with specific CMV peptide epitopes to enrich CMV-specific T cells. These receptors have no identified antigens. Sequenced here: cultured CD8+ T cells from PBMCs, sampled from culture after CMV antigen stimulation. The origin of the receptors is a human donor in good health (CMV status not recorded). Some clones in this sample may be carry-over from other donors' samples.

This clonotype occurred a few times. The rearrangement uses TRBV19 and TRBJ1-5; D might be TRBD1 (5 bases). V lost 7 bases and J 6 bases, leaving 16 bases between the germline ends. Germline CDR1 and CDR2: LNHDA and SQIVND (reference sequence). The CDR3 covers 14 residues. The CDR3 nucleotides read TGTGCCAGTACCTATGGGGGGGGGTTTCAGCCCCAGCATTTT. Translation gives CASTYGGGFQPQHF.

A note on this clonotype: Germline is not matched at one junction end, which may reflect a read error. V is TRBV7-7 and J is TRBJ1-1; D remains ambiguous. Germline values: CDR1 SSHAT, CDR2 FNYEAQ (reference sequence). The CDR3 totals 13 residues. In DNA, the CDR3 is TGTGCTAGCAACTTAAACAGCAACACTGAAGCTTTCTTT. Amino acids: CASNLNSNTEAFF.

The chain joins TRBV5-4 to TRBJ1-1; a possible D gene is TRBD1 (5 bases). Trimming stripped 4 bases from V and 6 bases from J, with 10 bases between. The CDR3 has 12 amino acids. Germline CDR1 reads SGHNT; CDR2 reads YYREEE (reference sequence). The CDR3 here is CASSLMGAEAFF. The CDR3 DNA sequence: TGTGCCAGCAGCCTTATGGGGGCTGAAGCTTTCTTT.

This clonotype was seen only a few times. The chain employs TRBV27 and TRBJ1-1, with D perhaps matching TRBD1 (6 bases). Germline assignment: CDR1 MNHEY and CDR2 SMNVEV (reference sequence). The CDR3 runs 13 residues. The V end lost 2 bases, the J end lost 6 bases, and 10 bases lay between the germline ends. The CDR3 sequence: CASSLTGHPEAFF. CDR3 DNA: TGTGCCAGCAGTTTAACAGGGCATCCTGAAGCTTTCTTT.

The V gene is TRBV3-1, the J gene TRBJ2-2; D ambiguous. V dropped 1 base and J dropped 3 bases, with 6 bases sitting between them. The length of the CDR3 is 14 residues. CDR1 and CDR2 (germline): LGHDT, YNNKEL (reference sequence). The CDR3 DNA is TGTGCCAGCAGCCAAGTTGGCGACACCGGGGAGCTGTTTTTT. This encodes CASSQVGDTGELFF. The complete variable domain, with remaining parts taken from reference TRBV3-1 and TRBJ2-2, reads DTAVSQTPKYLVTQMGNDKSIKCEQNLGHDTMYWYKQDSKKFLKIMFSYNNKELIINETVPNRFSPKSPDKAHLNLHINSLELGDSAVYFCASSQVGDTGELFFGEGSRLTVL.

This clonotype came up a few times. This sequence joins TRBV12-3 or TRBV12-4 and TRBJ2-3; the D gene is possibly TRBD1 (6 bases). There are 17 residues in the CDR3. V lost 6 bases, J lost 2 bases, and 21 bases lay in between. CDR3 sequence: CASSLPTPGHDTDTQYF. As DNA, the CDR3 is TGTGCCAGCAGCCTTCCAACTCCGGGACACGACACAGATACGCAGTATTTT.

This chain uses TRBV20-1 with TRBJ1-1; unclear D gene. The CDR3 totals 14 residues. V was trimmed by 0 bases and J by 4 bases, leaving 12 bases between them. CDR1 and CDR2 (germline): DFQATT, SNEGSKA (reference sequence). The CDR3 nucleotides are TGCAGTGCTAGAGATTGGAGGCTCGGCACTGAAGCTTTCTTT. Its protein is CSARDWRLGTEAFF.

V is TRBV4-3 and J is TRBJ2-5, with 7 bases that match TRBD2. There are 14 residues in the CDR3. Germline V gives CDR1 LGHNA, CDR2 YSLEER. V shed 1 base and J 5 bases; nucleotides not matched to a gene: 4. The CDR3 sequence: CASSQVGGPETQYF. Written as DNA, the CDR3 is TGCGCCAGCAGCCAAGTGGGAGGGCCGGAGACCCAGTACTTC.

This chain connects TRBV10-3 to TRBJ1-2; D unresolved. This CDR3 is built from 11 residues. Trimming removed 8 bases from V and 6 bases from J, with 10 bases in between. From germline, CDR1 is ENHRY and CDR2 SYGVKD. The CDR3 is CAILESHGYTF. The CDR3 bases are TGTGCCATCCTCGAAAGCCATGGCTACACCTTC.

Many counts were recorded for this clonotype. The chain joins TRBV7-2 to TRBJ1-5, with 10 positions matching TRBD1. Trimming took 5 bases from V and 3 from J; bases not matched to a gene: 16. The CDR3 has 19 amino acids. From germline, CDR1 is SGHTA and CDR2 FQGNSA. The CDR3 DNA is TGTGCCAGCAGCGTCCGAATTCCCGGGACAGGGGAAGTCAATCAGCCCCAGCATTTT. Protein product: CASSVRIPGTGEVNQPQHF. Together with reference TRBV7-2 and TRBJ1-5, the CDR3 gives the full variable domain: GAGVSQSPSNKVTEKGKDVELRCDPISGHTALYWYRQSLGQGLEFLIYFQGNSAPDKSGLPSDRFSAERTGGSVSTLTIQRTQQEDSAVYLCASSVRIPGTGEVNQPQHFGDGTRLSIL.

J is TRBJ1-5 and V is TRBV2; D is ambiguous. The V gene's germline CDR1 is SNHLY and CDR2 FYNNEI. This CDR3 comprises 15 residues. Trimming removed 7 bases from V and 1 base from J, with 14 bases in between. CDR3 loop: CASKPPDKSNQPQHF. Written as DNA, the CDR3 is TGTGCCAGCAAACCTCCCGACAAGAGCAATCAGCCCCAGCATTTT.

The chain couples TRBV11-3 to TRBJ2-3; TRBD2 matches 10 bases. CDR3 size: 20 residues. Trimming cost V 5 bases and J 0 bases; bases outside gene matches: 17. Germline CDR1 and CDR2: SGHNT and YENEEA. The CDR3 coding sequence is TGTGCCAGCAGCCGATATAGGACTAGCGGTTCCTTTACTAGCACAGATACGCAGTATTTT. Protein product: CASSRYRTSGSFTSTDTQYF.

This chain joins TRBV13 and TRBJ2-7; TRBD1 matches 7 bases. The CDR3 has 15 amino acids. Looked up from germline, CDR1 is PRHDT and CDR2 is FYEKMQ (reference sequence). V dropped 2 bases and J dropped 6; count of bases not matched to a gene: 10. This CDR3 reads CASSLRRTGGSEQYF. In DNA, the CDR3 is TGTGCCAGCAGCTTAAGGCGGACAGGCGGATCCGAGCAGTACTTC.

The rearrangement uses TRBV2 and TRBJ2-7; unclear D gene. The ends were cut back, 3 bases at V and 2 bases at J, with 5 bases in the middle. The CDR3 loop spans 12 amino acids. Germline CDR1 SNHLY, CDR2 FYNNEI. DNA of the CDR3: TGTGCCAGCAGTGAGCAGGCCTACGAGCAGTACTTC. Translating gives CASSEQAYEQYF.

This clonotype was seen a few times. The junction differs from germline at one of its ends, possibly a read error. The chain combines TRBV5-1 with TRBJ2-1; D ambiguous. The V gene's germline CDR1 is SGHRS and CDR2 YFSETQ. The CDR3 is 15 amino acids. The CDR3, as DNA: TGTGCCAGCAGTCTGGCAGAGAGCTCCTACAATGAGCAGTTCTTC. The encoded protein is CASSLAESSYNEQFF.

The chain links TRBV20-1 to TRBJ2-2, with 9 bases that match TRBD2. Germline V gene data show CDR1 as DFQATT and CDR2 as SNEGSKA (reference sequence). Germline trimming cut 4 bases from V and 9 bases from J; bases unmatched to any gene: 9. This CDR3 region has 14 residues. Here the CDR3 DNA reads TGCAGTGCTACGGGAGCGGGAGGTTTGCGGGAGCTGTTTTTT. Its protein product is CSATGAGGLRELFF.

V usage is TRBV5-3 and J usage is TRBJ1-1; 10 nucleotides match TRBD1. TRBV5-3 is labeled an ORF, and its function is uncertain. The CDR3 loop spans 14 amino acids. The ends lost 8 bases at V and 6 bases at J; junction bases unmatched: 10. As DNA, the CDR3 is TGTGCCAGCACCATGGGACAGGGGCCTTCTGAAGCTTTCTTT. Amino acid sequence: CASTMGQGPSEAFF.

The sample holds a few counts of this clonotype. CDR3 protein: CAMQGANYGYTF. The CDR3, as DNA: TGTGCCATGCAGGGGGCGAACTATGGCTACACCTTC. The chain couples TRBV6-1 to TRBJ1-2; 8 nucleotides match TRBD1. The trim removed 10 bases at V and 2 bases at J, leaving 3 bases unmatched. This CDR3 has 12 amino acids. Germline CDR1 MNHNS, CDR2 SASEGT.

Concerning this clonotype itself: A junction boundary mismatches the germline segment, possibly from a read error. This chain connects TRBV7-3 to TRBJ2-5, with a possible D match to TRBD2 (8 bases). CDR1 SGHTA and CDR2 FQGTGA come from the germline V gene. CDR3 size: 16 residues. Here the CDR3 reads CDSSPTGGGFQETQYF. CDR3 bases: TGTGACAGCAGCCCTACGGGAGGGGGCTTCCAAGAGACCCAGTACTTC. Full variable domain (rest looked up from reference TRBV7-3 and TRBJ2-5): GAGVSQTPSNKVTEKGKYVELRCDPISGHTALYWYRQSLGQGPEFLIYFQGTGAADDSGLPNDRFFAVRPEGSVSTLKIQRTERGDSAVYLCDSSPTGGGFQETQYFGPGTRLLVL.

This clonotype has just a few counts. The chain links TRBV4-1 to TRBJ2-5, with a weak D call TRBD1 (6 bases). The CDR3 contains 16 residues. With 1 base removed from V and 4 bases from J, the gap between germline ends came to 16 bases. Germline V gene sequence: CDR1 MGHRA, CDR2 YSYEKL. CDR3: CASSQARQEEGETQYF. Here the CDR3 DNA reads TGCGCCAGCAGCCAAGCTCGACAGGAGGAAGGAGAGACCCAGTACTTC.

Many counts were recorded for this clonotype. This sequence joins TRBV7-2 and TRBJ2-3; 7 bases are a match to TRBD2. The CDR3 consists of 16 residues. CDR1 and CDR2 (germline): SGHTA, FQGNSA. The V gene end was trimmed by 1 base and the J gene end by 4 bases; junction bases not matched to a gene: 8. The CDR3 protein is CASSLGASGASDTQYF. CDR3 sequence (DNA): TGTGCCAGCAGCTTAGGAGCTAGCGGCGCCTCAGATACGCAGTATTTT.

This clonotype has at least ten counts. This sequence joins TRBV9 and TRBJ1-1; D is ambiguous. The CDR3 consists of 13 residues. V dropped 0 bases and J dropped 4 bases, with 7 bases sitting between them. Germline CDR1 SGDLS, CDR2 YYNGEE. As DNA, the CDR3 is TGTGCCAGCAGCGTAGGTGTAGGCACTGAAGCTTTCTTT. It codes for CASSVGVGTEAFF.

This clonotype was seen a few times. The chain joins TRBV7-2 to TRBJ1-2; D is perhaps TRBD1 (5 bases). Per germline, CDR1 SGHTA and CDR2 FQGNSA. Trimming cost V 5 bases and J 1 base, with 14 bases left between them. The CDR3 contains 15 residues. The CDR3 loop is CASSMGPQVNYGYTF. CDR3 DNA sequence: TGTGCCAGCAGCATGGGGCCACAAGTTAACTATGGCTACACCTTC.

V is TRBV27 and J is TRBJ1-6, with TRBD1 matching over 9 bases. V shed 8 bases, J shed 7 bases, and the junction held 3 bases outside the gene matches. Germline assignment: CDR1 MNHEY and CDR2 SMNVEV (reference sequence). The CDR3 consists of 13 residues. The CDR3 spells CASGTGLNSPLHF. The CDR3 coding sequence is TGTGCCAGCGGGACAGGGTTGAATTCACCCCTCCACTTT.

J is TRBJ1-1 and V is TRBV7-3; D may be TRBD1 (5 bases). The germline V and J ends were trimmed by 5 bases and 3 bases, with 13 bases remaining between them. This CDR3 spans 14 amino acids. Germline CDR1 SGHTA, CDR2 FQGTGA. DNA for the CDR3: TGTGCCAGCAGCCCGACAGCCTGGGACACTGAAGCTTTCTTT. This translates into CASSPTAWDTEAFF.

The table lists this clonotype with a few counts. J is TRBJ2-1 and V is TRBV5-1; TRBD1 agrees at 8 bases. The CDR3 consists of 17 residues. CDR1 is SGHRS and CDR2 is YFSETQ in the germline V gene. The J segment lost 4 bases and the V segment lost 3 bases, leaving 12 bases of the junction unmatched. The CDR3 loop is CASSSPIRGLDYNEQFF. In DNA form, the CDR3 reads TGCGCCAGCAGCTCACCAATCAGGGGGCTAGATTACAATGAGCAGTTCTTC.